The T cell receptor beta chain described here comes from a study of cytomegalovirus exposure and HLA in healthy donors. Overall study results and limits: The study had only CMV serostatus as immune exposure information. When analyzed later, a missense DCLRE1C variant was found to be linked to TCR beta V- and J-gene trimming.

Details on this clone: Its specificity is not known.

PCR was performed using 60 Vbeta and 13 Jbeta primers. Measured with immunoSEQ multiplex PCR; TCRdb has only the in-frame clones, and not every one. The profile shows about 170,000 clones, 70% to 90% of them singletons. The trim removed 6 bases at V and 2 bases at J, leaving 7 bases unmatched. The CDR3 covers 15 residues. Germline V CDR1 and CDR2: MDHEN, SYDVKM. The origin of this receptor is a woman aged 18-29 years in good health and CMV-seronegative. The sequenced sample consisted of PBMCs. This rearrangement joins TRBV28 to TRBJ1-3; TRBD1 aligns across 7 bases. DNA of the CDR3: TGTGCCAGCAGACCTCAGGGGGAGGCTGGAAACACCATATATTTT. Amino acids: CASRPQGEAGNTIYF.